A single sample gave rise to the 23 T cell receptor beta chains below, sequenced in a study of OX40 agonist ivuxolimab in advanced cancers. This table comes from immunoSEQ multiplex PCR, and its TCRdb copy is limited to in-frame clones, with some not included. The table lists about 46,000 clones, 65% to 85% of them singletons. The sample was CD4+ or CD8+ T cells sorted from blood, taken in a trial of the OX40 agonist ivuxolimab. All receptors come from an adult with an advanced solid tumor such as melanoma, head and neck, liver or kidney cancer.

The chain couples TRBV9 to TRBJ1-2; 7 bases are shared with TRBD1. The CDR3 totals 15 residues. Unmatched junction bases numbered 13, after V lost 3 bases and J lost 8 bases. CDR1 and CDR2 from the germline V gene are SGDLS and YYNGEE. The CDR3: CASSATGQSYGGYTF. The CDR3 DNA sequence: TGTGCCAGCAGCGCCACGGGACAGTCCTACGGGGGCTACACCTTC.

The chain employs TRBV7-2 and TRBJ2-7; D is unresolved. CDR1 SGHTA and CDR2 FQGNSA come from the germline V gene. The CDR3 is made up of 13 amino acids. Trimming removed 4 bases from V and 3 bases from J, with 10 bases in between. The CDR3 DNA reads as TGTGCCAGCAGCTCCTTCCCTCACTACGAGCAGTACTTC. It codes for CASSSFPHYEQYF.

This clone was observed a handful of times. The chain is built from TRBV19 and TRBJ2-1; D is ambiguous. Germline assignment: CDR1 LNHDA and CDR2 SQIVND (reference sequence). There are 13 residues in the CDR3. V gave up 1 base and J gave up 15 bases, with 16 bases separating them. CDR3 DNA sequence: TGTGCCAGTAGTATAGTGGACGGTCTGCGGCCGTTCTTC. This gives the protein CASSIVDGLRPFF.

Notes on this clone: Other nucleotide sequences in the sample specify the same CDR3. The rearrangement joins TRBV18 to TRBJ1-4; maybe TRBD1 (5 bases). The V end was cut by 4 bases, the J end by 2 bases, with 5 bases between. From germline, CDR1 is KGHSH and CDR2 LQKENI. The CDR3 has 13 amino acids. CDR3 DNA sequence: TGTGCCAGCTCACAGGGGACTAATGAAAAACTGTTTTTT. Its protein product is CASSQGTNEKLFF.

The chain employs TRBV27 and TRBJ1-5; D perhaps matches TRBD1 (5 bases). Germline loops: CDR1 MNHEY, CDR2 SMNVEV (reference sequence). The CDR3 totals 15 residues. Deletions cut 3 bases from V and 4 bases from J, with 13 bases between. The CDR3, as DNA: TGTGCCAGCAGTTTCCGCGGGACGCCGAATCAGCCCCAGCATTTT. Protein sequence: CASSFRGTPNQPQHF.

The CDR3 DNA sequence: TGTGCCAGTAGTAAGTCAGGGACGTCGGGGGTTCGGGATACGCAGTATTTT. It codes for CASSKSGTSGVRDTQYF. V gene TRBV19 combines with J gene TRBJ2-3; D may be TRBD2 (6 bases). The ends were cut back, 4 bases at V and 6 bases at J, with 23 bases in the middle. Germline assignment: CDR1 LNHDA and CDR2 SQIVND (reference sequence). The CDR3 covers 17 residues.

The rearrangement uses TRBV5-4 and TRBJ2-3; TRBD2 matches 14 bases. Unmatched junction bases numbered 5, after V lost 4 bases and J lost 4 bases. The CDR3 has 16 amino acids. Germline assignment: CDR1 SGHNT and CDR2 YYREEE (reference sequence). The CDR3, as DNA: TGTGCCAGCAGCCCGCGACTAGCGGGGGGGCCAGATACGCAGTATTTT. Translated: CASSPRLAGGPDTQYF.

The genes are TRBV7-9 and TRBJ2-1; D is undetermined. Per the germline V gene, CDR1 is SEHNR and CDR2 is FQNEAQ (reference sequence). The CDR3 length is 12 residues. Trimming left V 0 bases short and J 9 bases short, with 6 bases between. CDR3 amino acids: CASSLAAVEQFF. CDR3 nucleotide sequence: TGTGCCAGCAGCTTAGCCGCCGTTGAGCAGTTCTTC.

The chain recombines TRBV4-2 with TRBJ2-5; 7 bases are shared with TRBD1. Germline CDR1 and CDR2: LGHNA and YNFKEQ. This CDR3 has 15 amino acids. The ends lost 3 bases at V and 5 bases at J; junction bases unmatched: 9. In nucleotides, the CDR3 is TGTGCCAGCAGCCAGAACCAGGGGGTAGGGGAGACCCAGTACTTC. It translates to CASSQNQGVGETQYF.

This chain connects TRBV13 to TRBJ2-1; 7 bases fit TRBD2. In germline, CDR1 is PRHDT, CDR2 FYEKMQ (reference sequence). Unmatched junction bases numbered 7, after V lost 4 bases and J lost 10 bases. This CDR3 contains 13 residues. The CDR3 region has the DNA TGTGCCAGCAGCTCCCCCCTAGCGGCCGAGCAGTTCTTC. As protein: CASSSPLAAEQFF.

V gene TRBV6-5 combines with J gene TRBJ2-5; D call uncertain. The V end was cut by 0 bases, the J end by 3 bases, with 8 bases between. The germline CDR1 and CDR2 sequences are MNHEY and SVGAGI. This CDR3 region has 14 residues. The CDR3, as DNA: TGTGCCAGCAGTTACTCGATGGGGAAAGAGACCCAGTACTTC. It encodes CASSYSMGKETQYF.

The gene calls are TRBV4-1 and TRBJ1-5; tentatively, D is TRBD1 (5 bases). V was shortened by 0 bases and J by 6 bases, with 9 bases between the two germline ends. The germline CDR1 and CDR2 sequences are MGHRA and YSYEKL. The CDR3 length is 14 residues. The CDR3 nucleotides are TGCGCCAGCAGCCAAGACAGGGAAGTTCAGCCCCAGCATTTT. Translation: CASSQDREVQPQHF.

The V and J genes are TRBV30 and TRBJ1-2; no clear D gene. V lost 2 bases and J 14 bases, leaving 24 bases between the germline ends. The CDR3 is 14 amino acids. The germline V gene encodes CDR1 GTSNPN and CDR2 SVGIG (reference sequence). The CDR3 sequence: CAWSYPARISILTF. The CDR3 DNA reads TGTGCCTGGAGTTACCCCGCCCGGATCTCTATCCTAACCTTC.

The V call is TRBV7-9, the J call TRBJ1-6, with a tentative D call TRBD1 (5 bases). The V gene lost 6 bases and the J gene lost 5 bases, with 11 bases spanning the gap. The CDR3 totals 14 residues. Germline values: CDR1 SEHNR, CDR2 FQNEAQ (reference sequence). Here the CDR3 DNA reads TGTGCCAGCAGGATCGGAGGGGATAATTCACCCCTCCACTTT. Protein product: CASRIGGDNSPLHF.

This clone rates as medium-sized. Other nucleotide sequences from this sample produce the same CDR3. J is TRBJ1-1 and V is TRBV11-2; D call uncertain. The CDR3 consists of 14 residues. CDR1 is SGHAT, CDR2 FQNNGV, per germline. Trimming shortened V by 1 base and J by 1 base, and 7 bases separated the two germline ends. The CDR3: CASSLAGQNTEAFF. CDR3 coding DNA: TGTGCCAGCAGCTTAGCTGGCCAGAACACTGAAGCTTTCTTT.

The gene calls are TRBV6-1 and TRBJ2-2; 8 nucleotides match TRBD1. The V gene end was trimmed by 6 bases and the J gene end by 1 base; junction bases not matched to a gene: 1. The CDR3 has 14 residues. The germline CDR1 and CDR2 sequences are MNHNS and SASEGT. Here the CDR3 DNA reads TGTGCCAGCAGGGGGACAGGGAACACCGGGGAGCTGTTTTTT. It specifies CASRGTGNTGELFF.

The chain has TRBV7-2 and TRBJ1-2, with unresolved D. The CDR3 runs to 14 residues. Trimming removed 0 bases at V and 0 bases at J, with 5 bases between. Germline V gene data show CDR1 as SGHTA and CDR2 as FQGNSA. The CDR3 region is CASSLAGPNYGYTF. In nucleotides, the CDR3 is TGTGCCAGCAGCTTAGCCGGTCCTAACTATGGCTACACCTTC.

CDR3 loop: CASMSAFGTSLDEQYF. The CDR3 DNA sequence: TGTGCCAGCATGTCGGCGTTCGGGACATCACTAGACGAGCAGTACTTC. This chain links TRBV6-6 with TRBJ2-7, with a tentative D call TRBD1 (6 bases). V lost 7 bases and J 5 bases, leaving 24 bases between the germline ends. Germline values: CDR1 MNHNY, CDR2 SVGAGI (reference sequence). The CDR3 loop spans 16 amino acids.

The chain couples TRBV19 to TRBJ1-2, with a weak D call TRBD1 (6 bases). V was cut by 1 base and J by 2 bases, with 11 bases left in between. This CDR3 contains 15 residues. The V gene's germline CDR1 is LNHDA and CDR2 SQIVND (reference sequence). CDR3 region: CASSIVADRNYGYTF. DNA for the CDR3: TGTGCCAGTAGTATAGTTGCGGACAGAAACTATGGCTACACCTTC.

V is TRBV6-5 and J is TRBJ2-3, with D unresolved. The germline gives CDR1 MNHEY, CDR2 SVGAGI. The CDR3 has 14 residues. The V and J ends lost 6 bases and 2 bases respectively, with 12 bases between them. CDR3 protein: CASSRAAPTDTQYF. The CDR3 nucleotides are TGTGCCAGCAGCCGGGCAGCGCCCACAGATACGCAGTATTTT.

V and J are TRBV6-5 and TRBJ1-5; D ambiguous. The CDR3 consists of 14 residues. Germline V gene sequence: CDR1 MNHEY, CDR2 SVGAGI. V lost 2 bases, J lost 2 bases, and 7 bases lay in between. The CDR3 nucleotides are TGTGCCAGCAGTTACGTAGTTGGCAATCAGCCCCAGCATTTT. This translates into CASSYVVGNQPQHF.

This chain links TRBV5-4 with TRBJ1-1, with D unresolved. Between the trimmed V and J ends, which lost 0 bases and 4 bases, there was a span of 13 bases. From germline, CDR1 is SGHNT and CDR2 YYREEE (reference sequence). The CDR3 loop spans 15 amino acids. Written as DNA, the CDR3 is TGTGCCAGCAGCTTGGAAGGCGGGAGAGGCACTGAAGCTTTCTTT. Protein sequence: CASSLEGGRGTEAFF. The full variable domain, rest sourced from reference TRBV5-4 and TRBJ1-1, is ETGVTQSPTHLIKTRGQQVTLRCSSQSGHNTVSWYQQALGQGPQFIFQYYREEENGRGNFPPRFSGLQFPNYSSELNVNALELDDSALYLCASSLEGGRGTEAFFGQGTRLTVV.

V usage is TRBV6-4 and J usage is TRBJ1-5, with a possible D match to TRBD1 (5 bases). Trimming took 3 bases from V and 3 from J, leaving 6 bases between them. The germline gives CDR1 MRHNA, CDR2 SNTAGT. This CDR3 has 13 residues. Here the CDR3 reads CASSEQANQPQHF. CDR3 bases: TGTGCCAGCAGTGAACAGGCCAATCAGCCCCAGCATTTT.